What follows are 12 T cell receptor beta chains derived from one specimen sequenced in a study of T cells after yellow fever vaccination. MiXCR, applied by TCRdb to the 5' RACE reads, yields one record per CDR3 protein. The sample includes about 99,000 distinct CDR3 sequences, under 7% of them seen just once. This specimen consisted of CD8+ T cells sorted from PBMCs, obtained 10 days after the yellow fever booster vaccination. The receptors were gathered from a young man who received the YFV17D yellow fever vaccine.

This clonotype has just a few counts. This sequence joins TRBV2 and TRBJ1-5, with TRBD1 identical over 8 bases. From germline, CDR1 is SNHLY and CDR2 FYNNEI. V was clipped by 6 bases and J by 3 bases; unmatched bases: 13. This CDR3 region has 17 residues. The DNA for the CDR3 is TGTGCCAGCAGCGACCCGTTTGGGCAGGGGGCCAATCAGCCCCAGCATTTT. The encoded protein is CASSDPFGQGANQPQHF. The full variable domain, completed using reference TRBV2 and TRBJ1-5, is EPEVTQTPSHQVTQMGQEVILRCVPISNHLYFYWYRQILGQKVEFLVSFYNNEISEKSEIFDDQFSVERPDGSNFTLKIRSTKLEDSAMYFCASSDPFGQGANQPQHFGDGTRLSIL.

The chain couples TRBV4-1 to TRBJ2-3; 9 bases map to TRBD2. With V trimmed by 1 base and J by 2 bases, 10 bases remained unmatched. Germline V CDR1 and CDR2: MGHRA, YSYEKL. This CDR3 is 18 amino acids long. CDR3 protein: CASSQGKGLALDTDTQYF. The CDR3 DNA is TGCGCCAGCAGCCAAGGGAAGGGACTAGCTTTAGACACAGATACGCAGTATTTT.

The chain recombines TRBV7-3 with TRBJ2-1; D unclear. Trimming removed 2 bases from V and 2 bases from J, with 10 bases in between. This CDR3 has 15 amino acids. Germline V CDR1 and CDR2: SGHTA, FQGTGA. CDR3 sequence (DNA): TGTGCCAGCAGCTTACTAGGCGGTACCTACAATGAGCAGTTCTTC. Translating gives CASSLLGGTYNEQFF.

This clonotype was detected many times. Relative to the germline gene, one junction end is altered; a read error may explain this. The CDR3 loop is CVSVPGQGAYEQYF. CDR3 nucleotides: TGTGTCAGCGTGCCCGGACAGGGGGCCTACGAGCAGTACTTC. The J gene is TRBJ2-7, the V gene TRBV27, with 10 bases lining up with TRBD1. Looked up from germline, CDR1 is MNHEY and CDR2 is SMNVEV (reference sequence). The CDR3 totals 14 residues.

This clonotype was counted ten times or more. The chain combines TRBV12-3 or TRBV12-4 with TRBJ2-7; D is undetermined. The CDR3 has 12 amino acids. The germline V and J ends were trimmed by 6 bases and 0 bases, with 6 bases remaining between them. The CDR3 nucleotides are TGTGCCAGCAGCCCTAGCTCCTACGAGCAGTACTTC. This codes for CASSPSSYEQYF.

This clonotype showed up just once. This chain connects TRBV29-1 to TRBJ2-1; the match to TRBD1 covers 8 bases. V shed 3 bases and J 0 bases; nucleotides not matched to a gene: 22. CDR3 length: 21 residues. Germline CDR1 is SQVTM and CDR2 is ANQGSEA. Written as DNA, the CDR3 is TGCAGCGTTGATATTGCACTGGCACCGGGACAGGTCTTTAGCTCCTACAATGAGCAGTTCTTC. As protein: CSVDIALAPGQVFSSYNEQFF.

This clonotype was found a few times. V is TRBV5-4 and J is TRBJ2-5; 10 nucleotides agree with TRBD2. Germline V gene sequence: CDR1 SGHNT, CDR2 YYREEE (reference sequence). CDR3 length equals 16 residues. J gave up 5 bases and V 1 base, and 8 bases lay outside the gene matches. The chain's CDR3 is CASSLSQAGGRETQYF. The CDR3 DNA sequence: TGTGCCAGCAGCTTGTCACAAGCGGGGGGGCGGGAGACCCAGTACTTC.

This clonotype was counted at least ten times. The J gene is TRBJ2-3, the V gene TRBV27, with a possible D match to TRBD1 (5 bases). CDR1 is MNHEY, CDR2 SMNVEV, per germline (reference sequence). The CDR3 totals 15 residues. V lost 2 bases, J lost 4 bases, and 13 bases lay in between. The CDR3 loop is CASSLTQGGADTQYF. In nucleotides, the CDR3 is TGTGCCAGCAGTTTAACTCAGGGTGGCGCAGATACGCAGTATTTT.

A few counts support this clonotype. The V and J genes are TRBV4-1 and TRBJ1-2; 9 nucleotides agree with TRBD1. CDR3 length: 18 amino acids. Germline assignment: CDR1 MGHRA and CDR2 YSYEKL. The V and J ends lost 4 bases and 2 bases, in that order; junction bases with no gene match: 14. The CDR3, as DNA: TGCGCCAGCAGCCTAGGGCCGCTTGGACAGGGGAGGAACTATGGCTACACCTTC. Translated, it gives CASSLGPLGQGRNYGYTF.

This clonotype came up a few times. The gene calls are TRBV6-2 or TRBV6-3 and TRBJ2-3; a weak D match, TRBD2 (6 bases). The germline gives CDR1 MNHEY, CDR2 SVGEGT. Between the trimmed V and J ends, which lost 0 bases and 9 bases, there was a span of 13 bases. The CDR3 runs to 14 residues. CDR3 amino acids: CASSYSPAGRTQYF. The CDR3 nucleotides read TGTGCCAGCAGTTACTCCCCCGCGGGACGGACGCAGTATTTT.

The rearrangement links TRBV7-6 to TRBJ2-1; D is uncertain. Germline-derived CDR1 and CDR2 are SGHVS and FNYEAQ. Trimming took off 7 bases at V and 2 bases at J, with 12 bases between the two ends. The CDR3 consists of 14 residues. CDR3: CASTPLPAYNEQFF. For the CDR3, the DNA is TGTGCCAGCACCCCCCTCCCGGCCTACAATGAGCAGTTCTTC.

This chain connects TRBV6-2 or TRBV6-3 to TRBJ2-7, with D unclear. The V gene lost 0 bases and the J gene lost 0 bases, with 21 bases spanning the gap. CDR1 and CDR2 from the germline V gene are MNHEY and SVGEGT. The CDR3 extends over 19 amino acids. This CDR3 is CASSYSSGSGRPLSYEQYF. The CDR3 DNA sequence: TGTGCCAGCAGTTACTCGTCGGGTTCGGGTAGGCCCCTCTCCTACGAGCAGTACTTC.